This record covers a single T cell receptor beta chain. The antigen remains undetermined. These data originate in a study of yellow fever vaccine responses in identical twins. Study-wide results and caveats: Reported findings indicate that twins' vaccine T cell responses seemed partially convergent, partially personalized.

TCRdb used MiXCR to reprocess the RT-PCR reads, holding one entry per CDR3 protein. The sample shows approximately 2,000 distinct CDR3 sequences, roughly 32% of them seen only once. The CDR3 sequence is 16 residues long. The junction had 9 bases not matched to a gene; V was cut back by 5 bases and J by 1 base. Germline loops: CDR1 SGHAT, CDR2 FQDESV (reference sequence). This TCR was recovered from a woman younger than 35 who received the yellow fever vaccine. The sequencing used T cells from blood (PBMCs), unsorted or a sorted subset (not recorded which), collected before or after yellow fever vaccination (not recorded which). The rearrangement uses TRBV11-1 and TRBJ2-3; 7 bases line up with TRBD1. CDR3 amino acids: CASSPKGQMGTDTQYF. The CDR3 DNA is TGTGCCAGCAGCCCGAAGGGACAGATGGGCACAGATACGCAGTATTTT.